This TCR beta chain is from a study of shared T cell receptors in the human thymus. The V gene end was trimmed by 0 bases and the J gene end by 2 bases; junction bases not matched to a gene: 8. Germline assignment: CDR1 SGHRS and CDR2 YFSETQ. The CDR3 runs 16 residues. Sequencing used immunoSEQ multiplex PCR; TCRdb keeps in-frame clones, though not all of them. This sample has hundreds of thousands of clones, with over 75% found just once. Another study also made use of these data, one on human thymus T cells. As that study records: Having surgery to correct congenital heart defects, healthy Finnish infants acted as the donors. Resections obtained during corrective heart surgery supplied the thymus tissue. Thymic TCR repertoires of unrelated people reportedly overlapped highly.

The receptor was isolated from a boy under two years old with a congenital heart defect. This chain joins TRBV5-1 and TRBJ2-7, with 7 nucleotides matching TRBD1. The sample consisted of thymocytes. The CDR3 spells CASSLGRGTAPYEQYF. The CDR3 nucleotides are TGCGCCAGCAGCTTGGGAAGAGGGACAGCACCCTACGAGCAGTACTTC. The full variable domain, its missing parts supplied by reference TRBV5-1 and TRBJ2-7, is KAGVTQTPRYLIKTRGQQVTLSCSPISGHRSVSWYQQTPGQGLQFLFEYFSETQRNKGNFPGRFSGRQFSNSRSEMNVSTLELGDSALYLCASSLGRGTAPYEQYFGPGTRLTVT.